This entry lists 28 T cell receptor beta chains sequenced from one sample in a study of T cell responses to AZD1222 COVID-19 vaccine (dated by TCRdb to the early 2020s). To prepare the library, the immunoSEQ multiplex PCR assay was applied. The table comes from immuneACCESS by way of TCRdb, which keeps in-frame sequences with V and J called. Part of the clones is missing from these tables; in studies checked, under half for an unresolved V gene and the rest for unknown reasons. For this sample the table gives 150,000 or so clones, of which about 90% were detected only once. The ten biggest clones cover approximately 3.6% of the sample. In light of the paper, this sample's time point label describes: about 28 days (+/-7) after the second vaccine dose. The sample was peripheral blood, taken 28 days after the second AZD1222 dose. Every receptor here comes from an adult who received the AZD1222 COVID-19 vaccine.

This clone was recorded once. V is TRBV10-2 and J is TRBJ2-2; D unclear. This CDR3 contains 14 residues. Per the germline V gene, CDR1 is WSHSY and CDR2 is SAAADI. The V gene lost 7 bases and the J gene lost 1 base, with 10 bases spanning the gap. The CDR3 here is CASKPRQNTGELFF. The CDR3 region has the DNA TGCGCCAGCAAGCCCCGACAGAACACCGGGGAGCTGTTTTTT.

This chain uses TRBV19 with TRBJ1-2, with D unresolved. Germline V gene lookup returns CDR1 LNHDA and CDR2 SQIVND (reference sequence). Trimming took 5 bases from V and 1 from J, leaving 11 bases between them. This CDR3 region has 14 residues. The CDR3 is CASSYGELNYGYTF. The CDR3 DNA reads TGTGCCAGTAGTTACGGGGAACTTAACTATGGCTACACCTTC.

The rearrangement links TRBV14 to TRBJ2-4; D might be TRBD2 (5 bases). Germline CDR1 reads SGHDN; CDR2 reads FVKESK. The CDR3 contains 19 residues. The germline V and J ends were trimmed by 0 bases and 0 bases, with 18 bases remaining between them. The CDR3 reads CASSQDPGSYTLAKNIQYF. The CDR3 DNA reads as TGTGCCAGCAGCCAAGACCCGGGGAGCTATACCCTAGCCAAAAACATTCAGTACTTC. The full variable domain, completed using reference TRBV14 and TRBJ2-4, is EAGVTQFPSHSVIEKGQTVTLRCDPISGHDNLYWYRRVMGKEIKFLLHFVKESKQDESGMPNNRFLAERTGGTYSTLKVQPAELEDSGVYFCASSQDPGSYTLAKNIQYFGAGTRLSVL.

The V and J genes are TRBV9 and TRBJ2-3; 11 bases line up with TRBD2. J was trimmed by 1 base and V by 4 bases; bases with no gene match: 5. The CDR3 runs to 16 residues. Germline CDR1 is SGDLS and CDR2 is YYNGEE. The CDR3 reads CASSPGLAGGTDTQYF. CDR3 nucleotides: TGTGCCAGCAGCCCCGGACTAGCGGGCGGCACAGATACGCAGTATTTT.

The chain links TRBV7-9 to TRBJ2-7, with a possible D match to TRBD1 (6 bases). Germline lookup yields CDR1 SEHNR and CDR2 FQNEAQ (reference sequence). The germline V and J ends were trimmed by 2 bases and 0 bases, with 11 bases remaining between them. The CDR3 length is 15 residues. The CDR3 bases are TGTGCCAGCAGCTTAAATCAGGGGAACTCCTACGAGCAGTACTTC. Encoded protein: CASSLNQGNSYEQYF. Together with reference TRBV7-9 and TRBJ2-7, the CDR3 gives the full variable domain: DTGVSQNPRHKITKRGQNVTFRCDPISEHNRLYWYRQTLGQGPEFLTYFQNEAQLEKSRLLSDRFSAERPKGSFSTLEIQRTEQGDSAMYLCASSLNQGNSYEQYFGPGTRLTVT.

This chain's CDR3 is CASSLRTGQWKPQHF. CDR3 DNA sequence: TGTGCCAGTAGTCTAAGGACAGGGCAATGGAAGCCCCAGCATTTT. This chain uses TRBV19 with TRBJ1-5; 8 nucleotides line up with TRBD1. The CDR3 extends over 15 amino acids. The germline V gene has CDR1 LNHDA and CDR2 SQIVND (reference sequence). V was pared by 5 bases and J by 8 bases, with 11 bases of the junction left unmatched.

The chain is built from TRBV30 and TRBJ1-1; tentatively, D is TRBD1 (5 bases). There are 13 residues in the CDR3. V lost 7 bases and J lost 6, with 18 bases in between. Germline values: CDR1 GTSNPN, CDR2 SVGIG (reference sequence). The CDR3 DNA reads TGTGCCTTAAGTTGGCAGGGTCTCGCTGAAGCTTTCTTT. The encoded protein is CALSWQGLAEAFF.

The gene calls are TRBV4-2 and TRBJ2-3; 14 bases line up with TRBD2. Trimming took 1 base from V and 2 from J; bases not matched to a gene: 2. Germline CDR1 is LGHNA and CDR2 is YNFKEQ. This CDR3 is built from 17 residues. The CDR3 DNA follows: TGTGCCAGCAGCCAAGGGACTAGCGGGGGGCACACAGATACGCAGTATTTT. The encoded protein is CASSQGTSGGHTDTQYF.

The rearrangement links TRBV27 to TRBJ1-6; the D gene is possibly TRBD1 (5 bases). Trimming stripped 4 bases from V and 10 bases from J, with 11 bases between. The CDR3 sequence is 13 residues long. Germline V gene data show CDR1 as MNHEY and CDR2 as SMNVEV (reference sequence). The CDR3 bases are TGTGCCAGCAGTTGGCGGGGGAGATCACCCCTCCACTTT. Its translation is CASSWRGRSPLHF.

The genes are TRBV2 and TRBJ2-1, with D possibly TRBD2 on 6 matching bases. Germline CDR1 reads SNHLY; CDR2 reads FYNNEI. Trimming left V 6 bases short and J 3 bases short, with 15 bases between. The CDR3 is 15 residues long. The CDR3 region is CASSGGIGDYNEQFF. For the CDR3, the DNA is TGTGCCAGCAGCGGGGGTATTGGAGACTACAATGAGCAGTTCTTC.

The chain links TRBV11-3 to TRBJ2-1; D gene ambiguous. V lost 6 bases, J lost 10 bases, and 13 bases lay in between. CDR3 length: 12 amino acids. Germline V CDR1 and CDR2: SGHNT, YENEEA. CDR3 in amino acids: CASSHQVGEQFF. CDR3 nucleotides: TGTGCCAGCAGTCATCAGGTCGGAGAGCAGTTCTTC.

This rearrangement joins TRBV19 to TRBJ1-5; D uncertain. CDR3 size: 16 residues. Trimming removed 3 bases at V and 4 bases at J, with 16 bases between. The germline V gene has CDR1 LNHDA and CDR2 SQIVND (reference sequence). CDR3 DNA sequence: TGTGCCAGTAGTATCCCCTGGGCAGATCTAAATCAGCCCCAGCATTTT. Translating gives CASSIPWADLNQPQHF. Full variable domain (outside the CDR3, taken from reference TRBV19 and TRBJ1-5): DGGITQSPKYLFRKEGQNVTLSCEQNLNHDAMYWYRQDPGQGLRLIYYSQIVNDFQKGDIAEGYSVSREKKESFPLTVTSAQKNPTAFYLCASSIPWADLNQPQHFGDGTRLSIL.

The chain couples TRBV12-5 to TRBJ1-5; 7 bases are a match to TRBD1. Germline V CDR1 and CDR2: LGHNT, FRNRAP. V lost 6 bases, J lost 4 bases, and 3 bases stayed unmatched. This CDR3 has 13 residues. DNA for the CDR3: TGTGCTAGTGGGACGACAGGGAATCAGCCCCAGCATTTT. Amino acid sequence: CASGTTGNQPQHF.

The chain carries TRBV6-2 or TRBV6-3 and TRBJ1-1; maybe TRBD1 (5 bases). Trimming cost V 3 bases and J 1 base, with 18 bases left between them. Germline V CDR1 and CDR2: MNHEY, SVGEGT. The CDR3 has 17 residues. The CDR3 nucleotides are TGTGCCAGCAGTTATAACCCAGGTAGGGGAACGAACACTGAAGCTTTCTTT. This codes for CASSYNPGRGTNTEAFF.

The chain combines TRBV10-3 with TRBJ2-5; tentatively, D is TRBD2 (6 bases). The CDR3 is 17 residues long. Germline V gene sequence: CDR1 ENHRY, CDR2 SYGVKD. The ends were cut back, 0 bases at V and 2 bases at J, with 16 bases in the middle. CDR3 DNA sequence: TGTGCCATCAGTGAGTCTCTTATTGGTCTAGCGCAAGAGACCCAGTACTTC. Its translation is CAISESLIGLAQETQYF.

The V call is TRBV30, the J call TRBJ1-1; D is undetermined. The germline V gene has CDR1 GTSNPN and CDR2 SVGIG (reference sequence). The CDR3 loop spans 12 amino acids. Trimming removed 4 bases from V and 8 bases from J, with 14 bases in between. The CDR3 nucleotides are TGTGCCTGGAATCAGGTAATCGACGAAGCTTTCTTT. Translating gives CAWNQVIDEAFF.

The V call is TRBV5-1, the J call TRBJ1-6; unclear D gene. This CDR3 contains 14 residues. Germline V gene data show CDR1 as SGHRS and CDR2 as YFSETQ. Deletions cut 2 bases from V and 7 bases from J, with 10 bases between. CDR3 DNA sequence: TGCGCCAGCAGCTTAGCCTCGGGGAATTCACCCCTCCACTTT. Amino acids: CASSLASGNSPLHF.

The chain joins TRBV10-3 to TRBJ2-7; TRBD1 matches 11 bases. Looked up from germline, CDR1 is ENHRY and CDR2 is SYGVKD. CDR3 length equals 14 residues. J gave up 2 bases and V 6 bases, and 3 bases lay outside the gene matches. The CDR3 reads CAIRPGQGAYEQYF. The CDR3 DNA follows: TGTGCCATCAGGCCGGGACAGGGGGCCTACGAGCAGTACTTC.

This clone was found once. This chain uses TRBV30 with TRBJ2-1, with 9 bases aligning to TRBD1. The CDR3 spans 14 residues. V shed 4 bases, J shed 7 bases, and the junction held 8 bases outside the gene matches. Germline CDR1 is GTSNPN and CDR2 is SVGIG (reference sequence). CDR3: CAWNVRQGENEQFF. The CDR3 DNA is TGTGCCTGGAATGTCCGACAGGGGGAGAATGAGCAGTTCTTC.

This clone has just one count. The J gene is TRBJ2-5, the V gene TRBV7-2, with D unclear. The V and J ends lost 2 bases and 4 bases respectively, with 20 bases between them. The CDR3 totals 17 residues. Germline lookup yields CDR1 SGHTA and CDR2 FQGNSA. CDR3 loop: CASSLHLEAELGETQYF. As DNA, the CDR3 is TGTGCCAGCAGCTTACATCTCGAGGCCGAGTTAGGAGAGACCCAGTACTTC. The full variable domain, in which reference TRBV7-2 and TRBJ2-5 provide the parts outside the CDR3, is GAGVSQSPSNKVTEKGKDVELRCDPISGHTALYWYRQSLGQGLEFLIYFQGNSAPDKSGLPSDRFSAERTGGSVSTLTIQRTQQEDSAVYLCASSLHLEAELGETQYFGPGTRLLVL.

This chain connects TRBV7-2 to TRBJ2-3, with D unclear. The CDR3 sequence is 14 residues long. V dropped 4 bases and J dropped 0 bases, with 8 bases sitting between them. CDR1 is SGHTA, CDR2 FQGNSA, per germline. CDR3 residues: CASSSLSSTDTQYF. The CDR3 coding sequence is TGTGCCAGCAGCTCCCTCTCCAGCACAGATACGCAGTATTTT.

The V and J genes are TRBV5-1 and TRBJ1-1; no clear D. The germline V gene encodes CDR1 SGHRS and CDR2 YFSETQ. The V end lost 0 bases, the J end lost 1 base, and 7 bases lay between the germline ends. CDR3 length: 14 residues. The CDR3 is CASSLDSRNTEAFF. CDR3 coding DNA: TGCGCCAGCAGCTTGGACAGCAGGAACACTGAAGCTTTCTTT.

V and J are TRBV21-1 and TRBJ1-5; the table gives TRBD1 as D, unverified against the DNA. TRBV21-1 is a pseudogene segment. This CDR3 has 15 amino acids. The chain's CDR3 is CASSNTGTGAQPQHF. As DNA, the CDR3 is TGTGCCAGCAGCAACACCGGGACAGGGGCTCAGCCCCAGCATTTT.

The CDR3 DNA reads as TGCGCCAGCAGTCAATCGTGGATAGCAGGAGATACGCAGTATTTT. This translates into CASSQSWIAGDTQYF. The chain employs TRBV23-1 and TRBJ2-3; no clear D gene. TRBV23-1 belongs to the ORF category, with a function that is uncertain. The V and J ends lost 0 bases and 5 bases respectively, with 12 bases between them. The CDR3 has 15 residues.

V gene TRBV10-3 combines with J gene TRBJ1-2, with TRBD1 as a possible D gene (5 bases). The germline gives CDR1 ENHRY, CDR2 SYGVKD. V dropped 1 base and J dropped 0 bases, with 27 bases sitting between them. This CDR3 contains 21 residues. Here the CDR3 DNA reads TGTGCCATCAGTGAGTACGGGTCCGGGACCTCGTTGCTCTTAGCTAACTATGGCTACACCTTC. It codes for CAISEYGSGTSLLLANYGYTF.

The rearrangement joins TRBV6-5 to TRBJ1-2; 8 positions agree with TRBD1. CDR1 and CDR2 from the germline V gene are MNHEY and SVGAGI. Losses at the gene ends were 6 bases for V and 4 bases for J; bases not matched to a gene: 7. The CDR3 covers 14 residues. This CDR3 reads CASSPGGTGYGYTF. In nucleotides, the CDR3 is TGTGCCAGCAGCCCCGGCGGGACAGGCTATGGCTACACCTTC.

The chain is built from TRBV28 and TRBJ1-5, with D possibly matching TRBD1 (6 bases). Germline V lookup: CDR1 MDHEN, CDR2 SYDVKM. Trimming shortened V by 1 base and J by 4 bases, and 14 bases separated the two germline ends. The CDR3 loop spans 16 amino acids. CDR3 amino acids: CASSLFGGGGNQPQHF. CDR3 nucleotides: TGTGCCAGCAGTTTATTTGGCGGGGGCGGGAATCAGCCCCAGCATTTT. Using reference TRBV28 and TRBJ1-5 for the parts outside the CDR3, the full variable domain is DVKVTQSSRYLVKRTGEKVFLECVQDMDHENMFWYRQDPGLGLRLIYFSYDVKMKEKGDIPEGYSVSREKKERFSLILESASTNQTSMYLCASSLFGGGGNQPQHFGDGTRLSIL.

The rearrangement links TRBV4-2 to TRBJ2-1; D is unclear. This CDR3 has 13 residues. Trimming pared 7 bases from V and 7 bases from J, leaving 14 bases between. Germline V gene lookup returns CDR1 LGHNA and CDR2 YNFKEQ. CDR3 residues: CASKSSARNEQFF. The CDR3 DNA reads TGTGCCAGCAAGTCCAGCGCTCGGAATGAGCAGTTCTTC.